Listed here are 31 T cell receptor beta chains from one sample, sequenced in a study of shared clonotypes between healthy human individuals. This table comes from immunoSEQ multiplex PCR, and its TCRdb copy is limited to in-frame clones, with some not included. The data contain millions of clones, around 95% of them singletons. Material: naive CD4+ T cells sorted from blood. The subset was: CD45RA+ positively selected. Every receptor here comes from a man aged 18 to 30 in good health.

The V and J genes are TRBV6-5 and TRBJ2-7, with a possible D match to TRBD1 (5 bases). Trimming took 5 bases from V and 3 from J, leaving 11 bases between them. The length of the CDR3 is 13 residues. In germline, CDR1 is MNHEY, CDR2 SVGAGI. Here the CDR3 reads CASSRRQNYEQYF. The CDR3 region has the DNA TGTGCCAGCAGTCGAAGACAGAACTACGAGCAGTACTTC.

The rearrangement joins TRBV6-6 to TRBJ1-6, with TRBD1 matching 7 bases. Germline CDR1 reads MNHNY; CDR2 reads SVGAGI (reference sequence). The V segment lost 5 bases and the J segment 4 bases; nucleotides outside the gene matches: 2. The CDR3 extends over 14 amino acids. CDR3 nucleotides: TGTGCCAGCAGTGGGACAGAGTATAATTCACCCCTCCACTTT. Translating it yields CASSGTEYNSPLHF.

The rearrangement uses TRBV10-3 and TRBJ1-2; D unclear. The germline CDR1 and CDR2 sequences are ENHRY and SYGVKD. The CDR3 consists of 13 residues. V was trimmed by 9 bases and J by 3 bases, leaving 14 bases between them. The CDR3 DNA follows: TGTGCCATTACCGACAAGGGAGACTATGGCTACACCTTC. Translation: CAITDKGDYGYTF.

The rearrangement links TRBV7-2 to TRBJ1-6, with TRBD1 matching over 7 bases. Germline CDR1 SGHTA, CDR2 FQGNSA. The CDR3 has 13 residues. V gave up 4 bases and J gave up 9 bases; unmatched junction bases: 3. The CDR3 DNA is TGTGCCAGCAGCTCCGGACAGGTTTCACCCCTCCACTTT. Translating it yields CASSSGQVSPLHF. The full variable domain, rest sourced from reference TRBV7-2 and TRBJ1-6, is GAGVSQSPSNKVTEKGKDVELRCDPISGHTALYWYRQSLGQGLEFLIYFQGNSAPDKSGLPSDRFSAERTGGSVSTLTIQRTQQEDSAVYLCASSSGQVSPLHFGNGTRLTVT.

This clone was observed a handful of times. This rearrangement joins TRBV7-2 to TRBJ1-1; D gene uncertain. Germline V CDR1 and CDR2: SGHTA, FQGNSA. The CDR3 contains 10 residues. V gave up 10 bases and J gave up 8 bases, with 11 bases separating them. The chain's CDR3 is CAILAREAFF. The CDR3 bases are TGTGCCATTTTGGCTAGGGAAGCTTTCTTT. The complete variable domain, with remaining parts taken from reference TRBV7-2 and TRBJ1-1, reads GAGVSQSPSNKVTEKGKDVELRCDPISGHTALYWYRQSLGQGLEFLIYFQGNSAPDKSGLPSDRFSAERTGGSVSTLTIQRTQQEDSAVYLCAILAREAFFGQGTRLTVV.

The V and J genes are TRBV29-1 and TRBJ1-5; weak D call: TRBD1 (6 bases). The CDR3 runs to 14 residues. Germline assignment: CDR1 SQVTM and CDR2 ANQGSEA. Deletions cut 5 bases from V and 0 bases from J, with 11 bases between. CDR3: CSVKQGDSNQPQHF. The CDR3 DNA reads TGCAGCGTTAAACAGGGTGATAGCAATCAGCCCCAGCATTTT.

This clone was detected once. This chain uses TRBV7-2 with TRBJ2-7; a possible D gene is TRBD1 (6 bases). V was trimmed by 5 bases and J by 3 bases, leaving 11 bases between them. CDR3 length: 13 residues. Per the germline V gene, CDR1 is SGHTA and CDR2 is FQGNSA. In DNA, the CDR3 is TGTGCCAGCAGCAAAACAGGGTTCTACGAGCAGTACTTC. It is translated as CASSKTGFYEQYF.

V gene TRBV10-3 combines with J gene TRBJ2-5, with D uncertain. This CDR3 contains 13 residues. The V gene's germline CDR1 is ENHRY and CDR2 SYGVKD. Trimming pared 6 bases from V and 4 bases from J, leaving 12 bases between. The CDR3 loop reads CAISLPAGETQYF. The DNA for the CDR3 is TGTGCCATCAGCCTACCAGCCGGAGAGACCCAGTACTTC.

V gene TRBV5-4 combines with J gene TRBJ2-3; D unresolved. Trimming stripped 4 bases from V and 2 bases from J, with 8 bases between. The CDR3 has 13 amino acids. Germline CDR1 SGHNT, CDR2 YYREEE (reference sequence). The CDR3 nucleotides are TGTGCCAGCAGCCCAGCTCCCACAGATACGCAGTATTTT. Its protein is CASSPAPTDTQYF.

The chain carries TRBV6-5 and TRBJ2-1, with D possibly being TRBD2 (5 bases). The CDR3 totals 12 residues. Trimming removed 6 bases from V and 7 bases from J, with 10 bases in between. The germline V gene encodes CDR1 MNHEY and CDR2 SVGAGI. CDR3 protein: CASSAPGNEQFF. CDR3 nucleotide sequence: TGTGCCAGCAGCGCCCCGGGAAATGAGCAGTTCTTC.

The chain recombines TRBV30 with TRBJ2-1; D possibly corresponds to TRBD1 (7 bases). Trimming removed 1 base from V and 0 bases from J, with 10 bases in between. CDR1 and CDR2 (germline): GTSNPN, SVGIG (reference sequence). The CDR3 covers 15 residues. CDR3: CAWSGQGGSYNEQFF. DNA for the CDR3: TGTGCCTGGAGTGGACAGGGAGGCTCCTACAATGAGCAGTTCTTC.

CDR3 nucleotide sequence: TGTGCCAGCAGTGAGGGGGCAGACTCCTACGAGCAGTACTTC. As protein: CASSEGADSYEQYF. V is TRBV6-1 and J is TRBJ2-7; D is possibly TRBD1 (6 bases). Trimming left V 3 bases short and J 0 bases short, with 9 bases between. The CDR3 contains 14 residues. CDR1 and CDR2 from the germline V gene are MNHNS and SASEGT.

This chain links TRBV30 with TRBJ1-5; weak D call: TRBD1 (5 bases). Trimming left V 2 bases short and J 6 bases short, with 14 bases between. This CDR3 has 14 residues. Germline lookup yields CDR1 GTSNPN and CDR2 SVGIG (reference sequence). CDR3 protein: CAWSMGRGGQPQHF. The CDR3 region has the DNA TGTGCCTGGAGTATGGGAAGGGGCGGTCAGCCCCAGCATTTT.

This chain links TRBV6-1 with TRBJ1-4, with 8 bases that match TRBD1. The CDR3 spans 15 residues. V shed 4 bases, J shed 6 bases, and the junction held 7 bases outside the gene matches. Germline-derived CDR1 and CDR2 are MNHNS and SASEGT. CDR3 nucleotides: TGTGCCAGCAGTGCTATACAGGGGGGGGATGAAAAACTGTTTTTT. Translated, it gives CASSAIQGGDEKLFF.

CDR3 in DNA: TGTGCCAGTAGCTACGCCAGCGGGAGGGCCCGGGGAGAGCAGTACTTC. Protein sequence: CASSYASGRARGEQYF. The chain recombines TRBV19 with TRBJ2-7, with 10 bases fitting TRBD2. The CDR3 spans 16 residues. The V gene's germline CDR1 is LNHDA and CDR2 SQIVND (reference sequence). Unmatched junction bases numbered 15, after V lost 6 bases and J lost 7 bases.

The chain recombines TRBV30 with TRBJ2-2; 8 nucleotides agree with TRBD1. The CDR3 length is 16 residues. Trimming at V came to 3 bases and at J to 0 bases, leaving 6 bases not matched to a gene. The germline CDR1 and CDR2 sequences are GTSNPN and SVGIG (reference sequence). CDR3 in amino acids: CAWRNMGQANTGELFF. The CDR3 bases are TGTGCCTGGAGAAACATGGGACAGGCGAACACCGGGGAGCTGTTTTTT.

The chain combines TRBV27 with TRBJ1-6; D perhaps matches TRBD1 (5 bases). The V gene lost 7 bases and the J gene lost 9 bases, with 19 bases spanning the gap. The length of the CDR3 is 15 residues. From germline, CDR1 is MNHEY and CDR2 SMNVEV (reference sequence). Here the CDR3 DNA reads TGTGCCAGCACTACCCAGGGACGGGTCGGTTCACCCCTCCACTTT. It codes for CASTTQGRVGSPLHF.

The chain is built from TRBV7-2 and TRBJ1-2, with D perhaps matching TRBD1 (5 bases). Trimming removed 5 bases at V and 6 bases at J, with 16 bases between. The CDR3 loop spans 14 amino acids. Germline V gives CDR1 SGHTA, CDR2 FQGNSA. CDR3 region: CASSQVAGRDGYTF. The CDR3 nucleotides are TGTGCCAGCAGCCAGGTCGCAGGGCGAGATGGCTACACCTTC.

This clone was seen only once. The J gene is TRBJ1-1, the V gene TRBV7-9, with D maybe TRBD1 (5 bases). CDR3 length: 15 residues. Germline CDR1 and CDR2: SEHNR and FQNEAQ (reference sequence). Trimming took off 5 bases at V and 0 bases at J, with 13 bases between the two ends. In nucleotides, the CDR3 is TGTGCCAGCAGCCCCCGGGTAGGGGTGAACACTGAAGCTTTCTTT. It specifies CASSPRVGVNTEAFF.

A word on this clone: The identical CDR3 is also encoded by other nucleotide sequences in the sample. The chain joins TRBV30 to TRBJ1-5, with a possible D match to TRBD1 (6 bases). The CDR3 is 14 residues long. V dropped 0 bases and J dropped 2 bases, with 8 bases sitting between them. Germline CDR1 is GTSNPN and CDR2 is SVGIG (reference sequence). The DNA for the CDR3 is TGTGCCTGGAGTGTATCAGGGGGCAATCAGCCCCAGCATTTT. This sequence encodes CAWSVSGGNQPQHF.

This chain connects TRBV6-6 to TRBJ1-2, with 7 bases aligning to TRBD1. Germline trimming cut 6 bases from V and 7 bases from J; bases unmatched to any gene: 11. CDR3 length equals 14 residues. Germline assignment: CDR1 MNHNY and CDR2 SVGAGI (reference sequence). The CDR3 loop is CASRADRTPSGYTF. DNA of the CDR3: TGTGCCAGCAGGGCGGACAGGACCCCCAGTGGCTACACCTTC.

This rearrangement joins TRBV19 to TRBJ2-1; D is perhaps TRBD1 (5 bases). With 2 bases removed from V and 10 bases from J, the gap between germline ends came to 12 bases. This CDR3 spans 13 amino acids. Germline loops: CDR1 LNHDA, CDR2 SQIVND (reference sequence). The CDR3 bases are TGTGCCAGTAGTATAAGTAGGGGTGGCGAGCAGTTCTTC. This translates into CASSISRGGEQFF. Using reference TRBV19 and TRBJ2-1 for the parts outside the CDR3, the full variable domain is DGGITQSPKYLFRKEGQNVTLSCEQNLNHDAMYWYRQDPGQGLRLIYYSQIVNDFQKGDIAEGYSVSREKKESFPLTVTSAQKNPTAFYLCASSISRGGEQFFGPGTRLTVL.

This chain joins TRBV27 and TRBJ2-7, with TRBD1 matching over 8 bases. Germline lookup yields CDR1 MNHEY and CDR2 SMNVEV (reference sequence). This CDR3 comprises 13 residues. V lost 6 bases, J lost 6 bases, and 7 bases stayed unmatched. CDR3 nucleotides: TGTGCCAGCAGGGCCTACAGGGGGTCCGAGCAGTACTTC. It encodes CASRAYRGSEQYF.

Turning to this clone: A much more abundant neighbour one base away suggests this may be a read error. At the DNA level, this CDR3 is encoded by other sequences in the same sample as well. The chain joins TRBV20-1 to TRBJ2-5; D is unresolved. The CDR3 has 10 residues. V lost 3 bases, J lost 5 bases, and 4 bases lay in between. The V gene's germline CDR1 is DFQATT and CDR2 SNEGSKA (reference sequence). The CDR3 reads CSASWETQYF. The CDR3 nucleotides are TGCAGTGCTAGCTGGGAGACCCAGTACTTC.

The CDR3 loop reads CASSLLRYF. The CDR3 nucleotides read TGTGCCAGCAGTCTACTCCGGTACTTC. The chain couples TRBV3-2 to TRBJ2-5; the D call in the table, TRBD2, was not verified against the DNA. TRBV3-2 is recorded as a pseudogene. The CDR3 loop spans 9 amino acids.

V usage is TRBV5-4 and J usage is TRBJ2-1; possibly TRBD2 for D (5 bases). With 5 bases removed from V and 9 bases from J, the gap between germline ends came to 24 bases. Germline CDR1 is SGHNT and CDR2 is YYREEE (reference sequence). CDR3 length: 16 residues. CDR3 protein: CASSSSVSIPRGEQFF. The CDR3 region has the DNA TGTGCCAGCAGTTCATCTGTCTCCATCCCCCGGGGTGAGCAGTTCTTC.

The genes are TRBV5-4 and TRBJ1-2; TRBD1 matches 8 bases. V lost 5 bases, J lost 3 bases, and 12 bases stayed unmatched. The germline V gene has CDR1 SGHNT and CDR2 YYREEE (reference sequence). This CDR3 has 16 residues. As DNA, the CDR3 is TGTGCCAGCAGTTATATTACCGGGACAGGTGACTATGGCTACACCTTC. Encoded protein: CASSYITGTGDYGYTF.

The V and J genes are TRBV7-9 and TRBJ2-7; 12 nucleotides match TRBD1. The CDR3 consists of 14 residues. J gave up 7 bases and V 5 bases, and 6 bases lay outside the gene matches. CDR1 and CDR2 (germline): SEHNR, FQNEAQ (reference sequence). The CDR3 loop reads CASSTRDRGREQYF. In nucleotides, the CDR3 is TGTGCCAGCAGCACCCGGGACAGGGGGCGAGAGCAGTACTTC. Full variable domain (remainder filled in from reference TRBV7-9 and TRBJ2-7): DTGVSQNPRHKITKRGQNVTFRCDPISEHNRLYWYRQTLGQGPEFLTYFQNEAQLEKSRLLSDRFSAERPKGSFSTLEIQRTEQGDSAMYLCASSTRDRGREQYFGPGTRLTVT.

The sample holds a few counts of this clone. The J gene is TRBJ1-6, the V gene TRBV18; TRBD1 matches at 7 bases. Per germline, CDR1 KGHSH and CDR2 LQKENI. CDR3 size: 16 residues. Unmatched junction bases numbered 8, after V lost 2 bases and J lost 7 bases. The CDR3 DNA is TGTGCCAGCTCACCAGATCCGACAGGGAGGAATTCACCCCTCCACTTT. Protein sequence: CASSPDPTGRNSPLHF.

In its sample, this clone was seen once. CDR3: CASSIRSEAYEQYF. CDR3 in DNA: TGCGCCAGCAGCATCCGATCAGAAGCCTACGAGCAGTACTTC. The chain has TRBV4-1 and TRBJ2-7; no reliable D call. CDR1 is MGHRA and CDR2 is YSYEKL in the germline V gene. This CDR3 comprises 14 residues. Deletions cut 5 bases from V and 2 bases from J, with 13 bases between.

Concerning this clone: The sample carries other DNA sequences with the same CDR3. J is TRBJ1-5 and V is TRBV19, with 9 bases fitting TRBD1. Trimming at V came to 4 bases and at J to 6 bases, leaving 4 bases not matched to a gene. The CDR3 sequence is 14 residues long. The germline CDR1 and CDR2 sequences are LNHDA and SQIVND (reference sequence). As DNA, the CDR3 is TGTGCCAGTAGTACCACAGGGGGCGGTCAGCCCCAGCATTTT. The encoded protein is CASSTTGGGQPQHF.